This T cell receptor beta chain was found in a study of metastatic and nonmetastatic thyroid tumors. All patients were treatment-naive before thyroid surgery. General study results and limits: It was reported that TCR beta diversity was significantly higher in malignant thyroid tumors than benign nodules, in blood and tumor.

This clone was counted ten times or more. Its antigen is currently unknown. V gave up 4 bases and J gave up 5 bases, with 14 bases separating them. The CDR3 covers 15 residues. The germline V gene has CDR1 KGHSH and CDR2 LQKENI. How the authors handled the data: Variation in CDR3 across clinicopathological groups served as the basis for constructing a distant-metastasis classifier in papillary thyroid cancer. TCRdb reprocessed the PCR reads via MiXCR. None of the V and J calls come from the authors' own analysis; TCRdb made them. The sample carries tens of thousands of clones, around 13% recorded once.

This sequence was found in a female donor with papillary thyroid cancer or a benign thyroid nodule (not recorded which). Some clones in this sample may be carry-over from other donors' samples. Sequencing input: tumor tissue. The chain joins TRBV18 to TRBJ1-4; D unresolved. The CDR3 DNA reads as TGTGCCAGCTCACAACCAGGAACTAGGAATGAAAAACTGTTTTTT. The encoded protein is CASSQPGTRNEKLFF.